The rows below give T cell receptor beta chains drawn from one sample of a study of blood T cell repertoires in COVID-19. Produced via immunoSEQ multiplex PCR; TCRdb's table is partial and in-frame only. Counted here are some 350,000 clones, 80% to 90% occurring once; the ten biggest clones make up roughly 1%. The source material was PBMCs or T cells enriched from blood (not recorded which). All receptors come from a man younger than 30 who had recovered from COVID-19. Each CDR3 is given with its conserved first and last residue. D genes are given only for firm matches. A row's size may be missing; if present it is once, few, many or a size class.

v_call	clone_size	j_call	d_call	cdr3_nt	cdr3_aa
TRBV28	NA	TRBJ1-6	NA	TGTGCCAGCAGTCCCACGGGGGGAATAGAAAATTCACCCCTCCACTTT	CASSPTGGIENSPLHF
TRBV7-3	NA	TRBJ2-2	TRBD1	TGTGCCAGCAGCTCTAACAGGGGCAACACCGGGGAGCTGTTTTTT	CASSSNRGNTGELFF
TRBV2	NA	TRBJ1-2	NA	TGTGCCAGCAGGGAGACCACTAACTATGGCTACACCTTC	CASRETTNYGYTF
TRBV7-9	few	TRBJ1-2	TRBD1	TGTGCCAGCACTCTCAGGACAGGGGGGGAAAATGGCTACACCTTC	CASTLRTGGENGYTF
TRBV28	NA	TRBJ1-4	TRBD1	TGTGCCAGCAGTAACCGGGACAGGAATGAAAAACTGTTTTTT	CASSNRDRNEKLFF
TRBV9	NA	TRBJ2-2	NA	TGTGCCAGCAGCCCGGTCACCGGGGAGCTGTTTTTT	CASSPVTGELFF
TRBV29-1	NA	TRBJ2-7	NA	TGCAGCGCCTCGGACGGAGGCTTTTACCAGCAGTACTTC	CSASDGGFYQQYF
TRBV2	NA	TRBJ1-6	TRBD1	TGTGCCAGCAGCCCGGGACAGGGTACTTCACCCCTCCACTTT	CASSPGQGTSPLHF
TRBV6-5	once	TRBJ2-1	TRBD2	TGTGCCAGCAGTTACCTACGGGGGGGGAAGAATGAGCAGTTCTTC	CASSYLRGGKNEQFF
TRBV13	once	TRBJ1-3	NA	TGTGCCAGCACCTCTGACAGGTTGTTCTCAAGCTCTGGAAACACCATATATTTT	CASTSDRLFSSSGNTIYF
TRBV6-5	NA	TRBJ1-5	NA	TGTGCCAGCAGTTACTCGAGGCCAGGGGGCAATCAGCCCCAGCATTTT	CASSYSRPGGNQPQHF
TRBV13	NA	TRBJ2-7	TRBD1	TGTGCCAGCAGCTTAGGGACAGGGGGGACCTACGAGCAGTACTTC	CASSLGTGGTYEQYF
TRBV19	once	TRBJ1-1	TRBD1	TGTGCCAGTAGTATGGTCGGGTACAGGGGGCGAGGAACTGAAGCTTTCTTT	CASSMVGYRGRGTEAFF
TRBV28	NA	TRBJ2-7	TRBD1	TGTGCCAGCAGTCTCACCTCAGGCAGGGGGTACGGCGAGCAGTACTTC	CASSLTSGRGYGEQYF
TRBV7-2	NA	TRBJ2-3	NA	TGTGCCAGCAGCTTATCAAGCTTGACAGATACGCAGTATTTT	CASSLSSLTDTQYF
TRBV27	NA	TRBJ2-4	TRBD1	TGTGCCAGCAGTTTAAGGTGGGACAGGGCCACTTCGAGGAGGCCAAAAAACATTCAGTACTTC	CASSLRWDRATSRRPKNIQYF
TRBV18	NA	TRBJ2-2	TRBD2	TGTGCCAGCTCACCCAGCGGGGGGACCACCGGGGAGCTGTTTTTT	CASSPSGGTTGELFF
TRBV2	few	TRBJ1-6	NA	TGTGCCACGGGGGGGCAGTCGAGCTCCTATAATTCACCCCTCCACTTT	CATGGQSSSYNSPLHF
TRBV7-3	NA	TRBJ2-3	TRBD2	TGTGCCAAGGGTTTTTCCCTAGCGGGGGGGCCCCCAGATACGCAGTATTTT	CAKGFSLAGGPPDTQYF
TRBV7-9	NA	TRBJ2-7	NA	TGTGCCAGCAGCCTATACTACGAGCAGTACTTC	CASSLYYEQYF
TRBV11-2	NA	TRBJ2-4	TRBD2	TGTGCCAGCAGCCCCGGACTAGCTCGGAACATTCAGTACTTC	CASSPGLARNIQYF
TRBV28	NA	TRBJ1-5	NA	TGTGCCAGCAGTCCAGGTGGGGGGGATCAGCCCCAGCATTTT	CASSPGGGDQPQHF
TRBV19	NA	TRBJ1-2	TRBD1	TGTGCCAGTAATCAGGAACAGGGGGATGGCTACACCTTC	CASNQEQGDGYTF
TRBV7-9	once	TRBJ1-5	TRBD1	TGTGCCAGCAGCTTAGTTGACAGGGGTTTTAATCAGCCCCAGCATTTT	CASSLVDRGFNQPQHF
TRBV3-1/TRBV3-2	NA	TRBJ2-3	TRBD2	TGTGCCAGCAGCCAAGATACTAGCGGGGTCTACGTGGGCACAGATACGCAGTATTTT	CASSQDTSGVYVGTDTQYF
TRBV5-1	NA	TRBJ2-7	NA	TGCGCCAGCAGCTTGTCAGGGAACTACGAGCAGTACTTC	CASSLSGNYEQYF
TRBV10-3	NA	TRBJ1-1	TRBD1	TGTGCCAGCGCCGGACAGGTTTCTTTGAACACTGAAGCTTTCTTT	CASAGQVSLNTEAFF
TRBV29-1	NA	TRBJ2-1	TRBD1	TGCAGCGGGGACAGTTCAAACAATGAGCAGTTCTTC	CSGDSSNNEQFF
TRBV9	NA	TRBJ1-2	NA	TGTGCCAGCAGCGTAGGGCATGTTGGGCCTTATGGCTACACCTTC	CASSVGHVGPYGYTF
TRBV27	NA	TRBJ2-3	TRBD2	TGTGCCAGCAGTCAGACTAGCGGCACAGATACGCAGTATTTT	CASSQTSGTDTQYF
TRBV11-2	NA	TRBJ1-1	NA	TGTGCCAGCAGCTTAGACAGGGCGGCGAACACTGAAGCTTTCTTT	CASSLDRAANTEAFF
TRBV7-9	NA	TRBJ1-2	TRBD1	TGTGCCAGCAGCTTCGGAACAGGGGGCGACGGCTACACCTTC	CASSFGTGGDGYTF
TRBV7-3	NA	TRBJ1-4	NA	TGTGCCAGCAGCTTAAGGGGGGCAACTAATGAAAAACTGTTTTTT	CASSLRGATNEKLFF
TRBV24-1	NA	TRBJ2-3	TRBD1	TGTGCCGTCGGGGACAGCTCCACAGATACGCAGTATTTT	CAVGDSSTDTQYF
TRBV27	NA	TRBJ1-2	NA	TGTGCCAGCAGCCGAGGGGGGGGGCTGAACTATGGCTACACCTTC	CASSRGGGLNYGYTF
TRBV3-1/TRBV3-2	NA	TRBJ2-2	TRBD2	TGTGCCAGCAGCCAAGATCGACTAGCGGGGTACACCGGGGAGCTGTTTTTT	CASSQDRLAGYTGELFF
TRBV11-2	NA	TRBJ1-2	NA	TGTGCCAGCAGCCCACAGGGAAACTATGGCTACACCTTC	CASSPQGNYGYTF
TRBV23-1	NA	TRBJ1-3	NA	TGCGCCAGCAGTCAATCCTCCATCATGGTTCAGGGGAGTTACTCGAAGACCATATATTTT	CASSQSSIMVQGSYSKTIYF
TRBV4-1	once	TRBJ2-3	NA	TGCGCCAGCAGCCAATCCCGCGGAGGAAGCACAGATACGCAGTATTTT	CASSQSRGGSTDTQYF
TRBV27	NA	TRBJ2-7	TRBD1	TGTGCCAGCAGTTCCGACAGGGGGCCGAAATTTTACGAGCAGTACTTC	CASSSDRGPKFYEQYF
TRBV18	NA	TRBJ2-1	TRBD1	TGTGCCAGCTCACTCCGGGACAGAGACTACAATGAGCAGTTCTTC	CASSLRDRDYNEQFF
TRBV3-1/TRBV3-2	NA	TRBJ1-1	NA	TGTGCCAGCAGCCCCAGACTTTCTTCTGAAGCTTTCTTT	CASSPRLSSEAFF
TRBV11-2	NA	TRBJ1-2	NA	TGTGCCAGCAGCTTAGAGGCCAAATGGAACTATGGCTACACCTTC	CASSLEAKWNYGYTF
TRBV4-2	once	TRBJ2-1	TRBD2	TGTGCCAGCAGCCAAGATCAAGCGGGAGGGTCCTACAATGAGCAGTTCTTC	CASSQDQAGGSYNEQFF
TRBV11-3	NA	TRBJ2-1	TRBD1	TGTGCCAGCAGCCTCGGGACAGGCTCCTACAATGAGCAGTTCTTC	CASSLGTGSYNEQFF
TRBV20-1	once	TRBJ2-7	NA	TGCAGTGCTAGGAGGGGGTTCGAGCAGTACTTC	CSARRGFEQYF
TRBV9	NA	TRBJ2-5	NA	TGTGCCAGCAGCATGCTTAAGACCAGGGGAGAGACCCAGTACTTC	CASSMLKTRGETQYF
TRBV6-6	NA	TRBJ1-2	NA	TGTGCCAGCAGTAACCCCCGTGAGTCAGGGAACTATGGCTACACCTTC	CASSNPRESGNYGYTF
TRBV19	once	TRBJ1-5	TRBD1	TGTGCCAGCAGAAAGACCCATTCGGGGACAGTTAGCAATCAGCCCCAGCATTTT	CASRKTHSGTVSNQPQHF
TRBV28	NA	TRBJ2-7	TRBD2	TGTGCCAGCAGTTCGGGGGGGGAGGGATTGTACGAGCAGTACTTC	CASSSGGEGLYEQYF
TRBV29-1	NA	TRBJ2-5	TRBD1	TGCAGCGTTGAAGATCGAGGGGGCGATCAAGAGACCCAGTACTTC	CSVEDRGGDQETQYF
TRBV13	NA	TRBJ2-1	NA	TGTGCCAGCAGCTTAGGAGGCAGGGGATACAATGAGCAGTTCTTC	CASSLGGRGYNEQFF
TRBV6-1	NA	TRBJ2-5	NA	TGTGCCAGCAGTGAAGGGGCCGCGTCGTACCAAGAGACCCAGTACTTC	CASSEGAASYQETQYF
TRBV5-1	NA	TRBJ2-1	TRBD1	TGCGCCAGCAGACCCTCGGGACAGCCCTACAATGAGCAGTTCTTC	CASRPSGQPYNEQFF
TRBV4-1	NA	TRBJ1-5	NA	TGCGCCAGCAGCCAAGTAGATAGCAATCAGCCCCAGCATTTT	CASSQVDSNQPQHF
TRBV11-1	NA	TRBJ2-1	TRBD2	TGTGCCAGCAGCTGGGCGGGGGGCCCCAATGAGCAGTTCTTC	CASSWAGGPNEQFF
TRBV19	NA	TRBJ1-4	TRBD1	TGTGCCAGTAGTAGAGTGCCGGGACAGGGTAATGAAAAACTGTTTTTT	CASSRVPGQGNEKLFF
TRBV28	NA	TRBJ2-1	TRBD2	TGTGCCAGCAGCCCTCACCTGGGGACTAGCGGTTCCTACAATGAGCAGTTCTTC	CASSPHLGTSGSYNEQFF
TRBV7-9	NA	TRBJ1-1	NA	TGTGCCAGCAGTTCAGAGAGGACAGTTACGAACACTGAAGCTTTCTTT	CASSSERTVTNTEAFF